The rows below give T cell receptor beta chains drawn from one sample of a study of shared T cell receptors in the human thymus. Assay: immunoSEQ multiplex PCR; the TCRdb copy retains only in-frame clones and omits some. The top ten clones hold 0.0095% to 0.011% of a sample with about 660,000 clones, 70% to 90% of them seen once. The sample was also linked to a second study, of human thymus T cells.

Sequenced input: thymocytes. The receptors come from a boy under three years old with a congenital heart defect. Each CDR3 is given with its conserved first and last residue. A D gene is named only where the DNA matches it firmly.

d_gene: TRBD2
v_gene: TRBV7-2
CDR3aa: CASSWGLAGTSTDTQYF

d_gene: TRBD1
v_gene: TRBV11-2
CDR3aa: CASSSRQGTGELFF

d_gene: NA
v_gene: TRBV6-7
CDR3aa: CASSYSGITNTGELFF

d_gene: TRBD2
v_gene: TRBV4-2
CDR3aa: CASSWRLGTSGTGETQYF

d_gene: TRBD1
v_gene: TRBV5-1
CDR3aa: CASRNDPGDRPNYGYTF

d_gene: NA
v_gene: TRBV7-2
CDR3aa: CAVPRPGLWDTQYF

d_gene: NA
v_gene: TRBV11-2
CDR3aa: CASSLGHNNYEQYF

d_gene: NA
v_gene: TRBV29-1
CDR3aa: CSATGPWAQNTEAFF

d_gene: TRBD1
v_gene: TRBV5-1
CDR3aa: CASSPGQANEKLFF

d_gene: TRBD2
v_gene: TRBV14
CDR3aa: CASRYSGGTSSEQYF

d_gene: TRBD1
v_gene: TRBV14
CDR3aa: CASSLRQGKGTYNEQFF

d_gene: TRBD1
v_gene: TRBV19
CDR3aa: CASSPTGALAGELFF

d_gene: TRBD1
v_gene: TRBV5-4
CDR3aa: CASSQQGAYEQYF

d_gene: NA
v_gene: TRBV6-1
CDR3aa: CASSVEEGRGNTIYF

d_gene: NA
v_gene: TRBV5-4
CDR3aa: CASSLRLGGDEQFF

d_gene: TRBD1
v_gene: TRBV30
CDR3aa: CAWSIMTGPHYGYTF

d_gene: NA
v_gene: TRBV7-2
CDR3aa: CASSLEGGSRFYNEQFF

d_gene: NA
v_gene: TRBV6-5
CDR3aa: CASSYSSAGLNNEQFF

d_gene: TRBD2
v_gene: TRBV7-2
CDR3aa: CASSLDSTSGVFYNEQFF

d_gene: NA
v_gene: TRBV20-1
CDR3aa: CSAFTGGYTF

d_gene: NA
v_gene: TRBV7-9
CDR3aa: CASSLKDSNFTDTQYF

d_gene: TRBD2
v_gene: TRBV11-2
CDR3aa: CASSFLRLAGVSHEQYF

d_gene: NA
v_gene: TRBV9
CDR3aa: CASSTPGDSTDTQYF

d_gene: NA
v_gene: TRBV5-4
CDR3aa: CASSLERGVRETQYF

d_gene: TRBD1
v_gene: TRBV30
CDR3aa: CAWSVRVRGAAEAFF

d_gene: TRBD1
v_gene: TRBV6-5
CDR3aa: CASSLERTGSEKLFF

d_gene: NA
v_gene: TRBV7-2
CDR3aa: CASSYNTPGAQTEAFF

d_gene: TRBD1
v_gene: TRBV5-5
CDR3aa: CASSLGTGGLLLHF

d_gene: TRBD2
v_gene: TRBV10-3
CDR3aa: CAISEPFGGGSGKETQYF

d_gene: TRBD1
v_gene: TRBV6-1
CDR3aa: CASTAQGYQPQHF

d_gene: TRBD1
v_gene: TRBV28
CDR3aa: CASSLGQGTHEQYF

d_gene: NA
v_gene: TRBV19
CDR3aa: CASSIPYGSPNEQFF

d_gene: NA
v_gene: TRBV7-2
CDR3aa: CASSLKYSNQPQHF

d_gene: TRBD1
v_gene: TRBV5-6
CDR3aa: CASSLEGQGTSDEQYF

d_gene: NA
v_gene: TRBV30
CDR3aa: CAWSPASSYEQYF

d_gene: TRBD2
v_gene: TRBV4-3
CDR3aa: CASSRREGQDEQFF

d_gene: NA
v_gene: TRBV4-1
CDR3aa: CASSQEAGKADTQYF

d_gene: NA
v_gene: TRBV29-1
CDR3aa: CSVYTSNTQYF

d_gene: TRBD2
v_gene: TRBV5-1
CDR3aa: CASSWDSGLSSYEQYF

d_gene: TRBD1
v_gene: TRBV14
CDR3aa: CASSHNRGRSETQYF

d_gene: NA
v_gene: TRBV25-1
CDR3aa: CASSEAGTDTQYF

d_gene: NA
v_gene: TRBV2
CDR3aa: CASSEGGGIRYNEQFF

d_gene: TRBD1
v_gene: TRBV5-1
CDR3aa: CASSLNPTGATDTQYF

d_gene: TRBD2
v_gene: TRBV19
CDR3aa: CASSPEGLAGATYEQYF

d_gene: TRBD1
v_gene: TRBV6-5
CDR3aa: CASSGQGEGYGYTF

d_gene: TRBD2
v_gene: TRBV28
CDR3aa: CASSLAGGPLQETQYF

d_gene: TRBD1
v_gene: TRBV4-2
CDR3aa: CASSQEGGTNYGYTF

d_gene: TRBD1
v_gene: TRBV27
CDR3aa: CASSFTKRDRGIGGANVLTF

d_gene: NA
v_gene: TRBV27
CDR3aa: CASSLSANYGYTF

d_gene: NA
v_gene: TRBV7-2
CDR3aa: CASSPGLRRGYTF

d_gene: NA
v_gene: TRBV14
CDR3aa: CASSQVVTIRGDMNTEAFF

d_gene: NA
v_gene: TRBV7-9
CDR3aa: CASSLERVYGYTF

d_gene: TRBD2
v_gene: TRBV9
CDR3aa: CASSLPDRDRGLTSGSPETQYF

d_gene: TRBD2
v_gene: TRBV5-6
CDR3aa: CASSPPGTSEYEQYF

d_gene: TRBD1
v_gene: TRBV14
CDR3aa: CASSQGQGEGYKTYEQYF

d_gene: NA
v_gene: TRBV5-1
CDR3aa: CASSLKGGTEETQYF

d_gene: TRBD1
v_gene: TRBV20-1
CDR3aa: CRASRGQTQYF

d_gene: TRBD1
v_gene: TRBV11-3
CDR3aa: CASSSLTGGSYEQYF

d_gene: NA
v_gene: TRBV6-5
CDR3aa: CASTHDRRTSYEQYF